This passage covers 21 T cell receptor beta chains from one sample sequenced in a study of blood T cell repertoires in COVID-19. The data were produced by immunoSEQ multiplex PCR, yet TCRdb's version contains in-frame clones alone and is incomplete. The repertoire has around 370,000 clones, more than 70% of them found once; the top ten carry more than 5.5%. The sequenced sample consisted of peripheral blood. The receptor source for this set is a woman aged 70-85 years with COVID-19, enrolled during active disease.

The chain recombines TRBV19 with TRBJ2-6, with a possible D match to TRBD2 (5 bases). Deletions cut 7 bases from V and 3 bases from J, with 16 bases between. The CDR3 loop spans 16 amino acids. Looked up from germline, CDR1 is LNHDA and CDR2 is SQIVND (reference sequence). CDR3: CASTSFRGSGANVLTF. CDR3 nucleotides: TGTGCCAGTACCTCTTTTCGGGGAAGTGGGGCCAACGTCCTGACTTTC.

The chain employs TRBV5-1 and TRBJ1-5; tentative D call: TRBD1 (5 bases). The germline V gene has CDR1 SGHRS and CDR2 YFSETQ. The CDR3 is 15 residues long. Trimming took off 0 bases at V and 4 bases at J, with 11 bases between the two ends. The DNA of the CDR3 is TGCGCCAGCAGCTTGGAATCAGGGTCGAATCAGCCCCAGCATTTT. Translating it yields CASSLESGSNQPQHF.

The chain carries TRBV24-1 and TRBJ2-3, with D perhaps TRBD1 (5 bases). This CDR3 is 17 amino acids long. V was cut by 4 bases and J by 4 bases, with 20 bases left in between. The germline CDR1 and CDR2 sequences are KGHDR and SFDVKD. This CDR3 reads CATSDTEQRGGADTQYF. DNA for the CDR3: TGTGCCACCAGTGACACCGAGCAAAGGGGTGGTGCAGATACGCAGTATTTT.

The CDR3 region is CASSGLLAGGLNEQFF. CDR3 DNA sequence: TGTGCCAGCAGTGGACTACTAGCGGGGGGGCTCAATGAGCAGTTCTTC. The V call is TRBV2, the J call TRBJ2-1; 13 bases line up with TRBD2. CDR1 SNHLY and CDR2 FYNNEI come from the germline V gene. V shed 4 bases, J shed 6 bases, and the junction held 6 bases outside the gene matches. The CDR3 runs to 16 residues.

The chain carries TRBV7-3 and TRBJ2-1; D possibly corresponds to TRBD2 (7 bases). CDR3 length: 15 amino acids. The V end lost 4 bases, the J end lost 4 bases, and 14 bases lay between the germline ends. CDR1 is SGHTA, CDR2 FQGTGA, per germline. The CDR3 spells CASSSLGGVYNEQFF. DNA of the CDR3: TGTGCCAGCAGCTCCCTAGGGGGGGTTTACAATGAGCAGTTCTTC.

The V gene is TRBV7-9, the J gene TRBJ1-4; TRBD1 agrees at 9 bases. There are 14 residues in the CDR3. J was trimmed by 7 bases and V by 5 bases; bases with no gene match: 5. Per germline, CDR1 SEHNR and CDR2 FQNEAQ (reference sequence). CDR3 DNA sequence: TGTGCCAGCAGCACAGGGGGCGCAGCTGAAAAACTGTTTTTT. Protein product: CASSTGGAAEKLFF. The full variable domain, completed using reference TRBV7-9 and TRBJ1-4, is DTGVSQNPRHKITKRGQNVTFRCDPISEHNRLYWYRQTLGQGPEFLTYFQNEAQLEKSRLLSDRFSAERPKGSFSTLEIQRTEQGDSAMYLCASSTGGAAEKLFFGSGTQLSVL.

CDR3 sequence reads: CASSSLVRGPWEQYF. DNA for the CDR3: TGTGCCAGCAGTTCATTGGTCAGGGGTCCTTGGGAGCAGTACTTC. The gene calls are TRBV28 and TRBJ2-7; TRBD1 is a possible D gene (6 bases). Germline CDR1 is MDHEN and CDR2 is SYDVKM. With 4 bases removed from V and 7 bases from J, the gap between germline ends came to 20 bases. This CDR3 has 15 residues.

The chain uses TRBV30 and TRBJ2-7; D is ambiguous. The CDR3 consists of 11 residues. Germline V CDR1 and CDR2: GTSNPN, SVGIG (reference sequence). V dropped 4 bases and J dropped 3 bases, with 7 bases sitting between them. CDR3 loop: CAWKSGYEQYF. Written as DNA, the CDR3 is TGTGCCTGGAAGTCGGGCTACGAGCAGTACTTC.

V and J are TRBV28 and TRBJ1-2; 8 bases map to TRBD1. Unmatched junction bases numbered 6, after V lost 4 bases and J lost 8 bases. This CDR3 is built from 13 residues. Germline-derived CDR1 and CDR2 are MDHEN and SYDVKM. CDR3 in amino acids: CASSSGGKEGYTF. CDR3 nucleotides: TGTGCCAGCAGTTCAGGGGGCAAGGAAGGCTACACCTTC.

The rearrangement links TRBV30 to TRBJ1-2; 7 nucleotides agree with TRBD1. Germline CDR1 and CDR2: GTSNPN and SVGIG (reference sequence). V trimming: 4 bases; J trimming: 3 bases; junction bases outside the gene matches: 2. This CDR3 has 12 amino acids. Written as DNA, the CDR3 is TGTGCCTGGACCAGGGGGGACTATGGCTACACCTTC. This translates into CAWTRGDYGYTF. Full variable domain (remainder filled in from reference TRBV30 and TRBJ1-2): SQTIHQWPATLVQPVGSPLSLECTVEGTSNPNLYWYRQAAGRGLQLLFYSVGIGQISSEVPQNLSASRPQDRQFILSSKKLLLSDSGFYLCAWTRGDYGYTFGSGTRLTVV.

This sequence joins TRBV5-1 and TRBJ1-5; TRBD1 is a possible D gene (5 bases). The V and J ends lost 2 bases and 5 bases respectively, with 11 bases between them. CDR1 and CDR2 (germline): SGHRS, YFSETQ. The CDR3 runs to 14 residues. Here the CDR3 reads CASSFSGGDQPQHF. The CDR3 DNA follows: TGCGCCAGCAGCTTCAGCGGGGGGGATCAGCCCCAGCATTTT.

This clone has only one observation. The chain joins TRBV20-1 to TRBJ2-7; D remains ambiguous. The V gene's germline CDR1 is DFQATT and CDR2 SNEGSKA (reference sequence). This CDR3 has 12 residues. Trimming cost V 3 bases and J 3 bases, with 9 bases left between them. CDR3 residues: CSASTGSYEQYF. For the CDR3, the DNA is TGCAGTGCTAGTACGGGTAGCTACGAGCAGTACTTC.

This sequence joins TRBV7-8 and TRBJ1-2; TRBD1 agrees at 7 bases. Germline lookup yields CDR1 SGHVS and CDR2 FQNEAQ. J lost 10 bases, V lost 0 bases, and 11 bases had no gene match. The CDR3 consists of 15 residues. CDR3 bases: TGTGCCAGCAGCTTAGCTGGTGCCGGGACAGTGGCCTACACCTTC. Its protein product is CASSLAGAGTVAYTF. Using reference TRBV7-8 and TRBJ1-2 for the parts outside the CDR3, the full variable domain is GAGVSQSPRYKVAKRGQDVALRCDPISGHVSLFWYQQALGQGPEFLTYFQNEAQLDKSGLPSDRFFAERPEGSVSTLKIQRTQQEDSAVYLCASSLAGAGTVAYTFGSGTRLTVV.

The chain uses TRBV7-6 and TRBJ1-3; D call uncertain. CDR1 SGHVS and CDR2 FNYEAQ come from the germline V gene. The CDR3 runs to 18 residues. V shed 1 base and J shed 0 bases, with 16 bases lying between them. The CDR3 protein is CASSLGPDNPSSGNTIYF. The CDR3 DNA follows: TGTGCCAGCAGCTTAGGGCCAGACAACCCGAGCTCTGGAAACACCATATATTTT.

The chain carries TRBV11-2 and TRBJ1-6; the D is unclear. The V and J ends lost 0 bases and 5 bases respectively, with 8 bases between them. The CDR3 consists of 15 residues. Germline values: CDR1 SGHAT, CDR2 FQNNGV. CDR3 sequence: CASSLDLSHNSPLHF. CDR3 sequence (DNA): TGTGCCAGCAGCTTAGATCTTTCCCATAATTCACCCCTCCACTTT.

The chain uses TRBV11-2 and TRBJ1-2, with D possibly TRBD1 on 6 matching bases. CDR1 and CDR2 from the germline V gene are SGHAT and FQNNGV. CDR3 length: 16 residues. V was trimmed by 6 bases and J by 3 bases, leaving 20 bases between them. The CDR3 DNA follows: TGTGCCAGCAGACCGGGTCAGGGGAGAGGGGACTATGGCTACACCTTC. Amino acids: CASRPGQGRGDYGYTF.

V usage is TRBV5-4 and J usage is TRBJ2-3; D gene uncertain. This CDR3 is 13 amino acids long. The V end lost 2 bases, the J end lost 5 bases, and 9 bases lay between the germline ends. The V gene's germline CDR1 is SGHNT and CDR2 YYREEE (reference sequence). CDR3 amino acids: CASSLRRGDTQYF. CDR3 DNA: TGTGCCAGCAGCTTACGAAGAGGAGATACGCAGTATTTT.

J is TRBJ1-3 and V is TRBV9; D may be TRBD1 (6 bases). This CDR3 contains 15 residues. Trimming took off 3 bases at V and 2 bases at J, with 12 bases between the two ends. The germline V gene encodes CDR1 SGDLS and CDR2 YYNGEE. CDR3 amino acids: CASSATGGTGNTIYF. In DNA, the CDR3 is TGTGCCAGCAGCGCGACAGGTGGAACTGGAAACACCATATATTTT.

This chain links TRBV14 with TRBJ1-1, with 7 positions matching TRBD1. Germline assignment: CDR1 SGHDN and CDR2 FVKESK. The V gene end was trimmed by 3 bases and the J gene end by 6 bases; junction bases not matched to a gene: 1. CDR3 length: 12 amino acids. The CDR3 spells CASSHGQAEAFF. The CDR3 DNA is TGTGCCAGCAGCCACGGACAGGCTGAAGCTTTCTTT.

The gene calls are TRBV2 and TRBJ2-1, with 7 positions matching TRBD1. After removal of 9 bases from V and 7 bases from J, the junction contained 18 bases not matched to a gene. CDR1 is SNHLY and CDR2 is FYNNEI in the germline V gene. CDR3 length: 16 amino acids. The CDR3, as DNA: TGTGCCAGGGAGGACAGGAGACAATCCCCAGGAAATGAGCAGTTCTTC. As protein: CAREDRRQSPGNEQFF.

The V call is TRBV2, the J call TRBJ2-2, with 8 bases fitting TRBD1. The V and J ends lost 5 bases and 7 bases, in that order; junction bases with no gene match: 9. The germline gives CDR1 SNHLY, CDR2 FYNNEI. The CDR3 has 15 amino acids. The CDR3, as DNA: TGTGCCAGCAGTTTGGACAGGGTCGGGGTCGGGGAGCTGTTTTTT. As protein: CASSLDRVGVGELFF.